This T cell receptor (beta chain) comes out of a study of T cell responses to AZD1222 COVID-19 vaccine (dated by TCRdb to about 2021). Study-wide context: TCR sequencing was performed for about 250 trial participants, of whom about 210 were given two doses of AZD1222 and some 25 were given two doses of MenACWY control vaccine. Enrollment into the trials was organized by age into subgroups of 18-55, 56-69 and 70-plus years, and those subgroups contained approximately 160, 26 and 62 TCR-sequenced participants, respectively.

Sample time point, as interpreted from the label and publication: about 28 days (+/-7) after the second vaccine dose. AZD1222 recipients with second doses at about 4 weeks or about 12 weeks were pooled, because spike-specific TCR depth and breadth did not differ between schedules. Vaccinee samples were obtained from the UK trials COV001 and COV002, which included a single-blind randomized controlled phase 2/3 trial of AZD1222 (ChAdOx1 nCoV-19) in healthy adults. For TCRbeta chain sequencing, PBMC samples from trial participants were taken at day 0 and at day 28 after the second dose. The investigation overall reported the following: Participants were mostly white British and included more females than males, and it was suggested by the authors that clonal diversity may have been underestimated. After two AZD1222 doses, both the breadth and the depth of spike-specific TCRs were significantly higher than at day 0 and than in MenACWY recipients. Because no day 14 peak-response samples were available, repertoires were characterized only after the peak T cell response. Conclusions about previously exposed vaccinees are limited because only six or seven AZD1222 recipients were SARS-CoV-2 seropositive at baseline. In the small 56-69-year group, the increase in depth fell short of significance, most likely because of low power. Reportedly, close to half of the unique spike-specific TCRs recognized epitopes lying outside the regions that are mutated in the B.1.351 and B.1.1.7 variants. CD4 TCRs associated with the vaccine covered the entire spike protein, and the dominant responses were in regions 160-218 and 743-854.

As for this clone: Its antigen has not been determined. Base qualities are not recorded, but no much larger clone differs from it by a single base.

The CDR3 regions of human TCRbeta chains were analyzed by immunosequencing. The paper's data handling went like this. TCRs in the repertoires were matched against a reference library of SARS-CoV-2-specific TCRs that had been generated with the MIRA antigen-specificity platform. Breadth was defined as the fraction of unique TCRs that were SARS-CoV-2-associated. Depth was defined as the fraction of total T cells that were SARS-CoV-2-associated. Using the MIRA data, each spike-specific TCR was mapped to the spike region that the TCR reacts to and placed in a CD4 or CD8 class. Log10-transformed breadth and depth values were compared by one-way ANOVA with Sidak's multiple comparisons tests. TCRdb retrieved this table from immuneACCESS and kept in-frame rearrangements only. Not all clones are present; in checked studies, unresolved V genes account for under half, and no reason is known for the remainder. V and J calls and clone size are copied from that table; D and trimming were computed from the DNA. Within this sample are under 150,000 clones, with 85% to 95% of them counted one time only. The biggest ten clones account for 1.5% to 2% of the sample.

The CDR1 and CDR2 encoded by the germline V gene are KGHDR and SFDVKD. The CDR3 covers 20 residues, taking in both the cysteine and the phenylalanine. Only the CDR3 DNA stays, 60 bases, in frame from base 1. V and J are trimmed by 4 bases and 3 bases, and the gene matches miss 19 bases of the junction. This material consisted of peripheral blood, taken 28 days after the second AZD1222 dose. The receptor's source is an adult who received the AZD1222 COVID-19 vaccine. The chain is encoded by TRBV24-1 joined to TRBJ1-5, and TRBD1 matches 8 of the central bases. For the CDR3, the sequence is CATSDSVNRRGRFDNQPQHF. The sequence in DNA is TGTGCCACCAGTGACTCCGTAAACCGCAGGGGGCGCTTCGACAATCAGCCCCAGCATTTT.